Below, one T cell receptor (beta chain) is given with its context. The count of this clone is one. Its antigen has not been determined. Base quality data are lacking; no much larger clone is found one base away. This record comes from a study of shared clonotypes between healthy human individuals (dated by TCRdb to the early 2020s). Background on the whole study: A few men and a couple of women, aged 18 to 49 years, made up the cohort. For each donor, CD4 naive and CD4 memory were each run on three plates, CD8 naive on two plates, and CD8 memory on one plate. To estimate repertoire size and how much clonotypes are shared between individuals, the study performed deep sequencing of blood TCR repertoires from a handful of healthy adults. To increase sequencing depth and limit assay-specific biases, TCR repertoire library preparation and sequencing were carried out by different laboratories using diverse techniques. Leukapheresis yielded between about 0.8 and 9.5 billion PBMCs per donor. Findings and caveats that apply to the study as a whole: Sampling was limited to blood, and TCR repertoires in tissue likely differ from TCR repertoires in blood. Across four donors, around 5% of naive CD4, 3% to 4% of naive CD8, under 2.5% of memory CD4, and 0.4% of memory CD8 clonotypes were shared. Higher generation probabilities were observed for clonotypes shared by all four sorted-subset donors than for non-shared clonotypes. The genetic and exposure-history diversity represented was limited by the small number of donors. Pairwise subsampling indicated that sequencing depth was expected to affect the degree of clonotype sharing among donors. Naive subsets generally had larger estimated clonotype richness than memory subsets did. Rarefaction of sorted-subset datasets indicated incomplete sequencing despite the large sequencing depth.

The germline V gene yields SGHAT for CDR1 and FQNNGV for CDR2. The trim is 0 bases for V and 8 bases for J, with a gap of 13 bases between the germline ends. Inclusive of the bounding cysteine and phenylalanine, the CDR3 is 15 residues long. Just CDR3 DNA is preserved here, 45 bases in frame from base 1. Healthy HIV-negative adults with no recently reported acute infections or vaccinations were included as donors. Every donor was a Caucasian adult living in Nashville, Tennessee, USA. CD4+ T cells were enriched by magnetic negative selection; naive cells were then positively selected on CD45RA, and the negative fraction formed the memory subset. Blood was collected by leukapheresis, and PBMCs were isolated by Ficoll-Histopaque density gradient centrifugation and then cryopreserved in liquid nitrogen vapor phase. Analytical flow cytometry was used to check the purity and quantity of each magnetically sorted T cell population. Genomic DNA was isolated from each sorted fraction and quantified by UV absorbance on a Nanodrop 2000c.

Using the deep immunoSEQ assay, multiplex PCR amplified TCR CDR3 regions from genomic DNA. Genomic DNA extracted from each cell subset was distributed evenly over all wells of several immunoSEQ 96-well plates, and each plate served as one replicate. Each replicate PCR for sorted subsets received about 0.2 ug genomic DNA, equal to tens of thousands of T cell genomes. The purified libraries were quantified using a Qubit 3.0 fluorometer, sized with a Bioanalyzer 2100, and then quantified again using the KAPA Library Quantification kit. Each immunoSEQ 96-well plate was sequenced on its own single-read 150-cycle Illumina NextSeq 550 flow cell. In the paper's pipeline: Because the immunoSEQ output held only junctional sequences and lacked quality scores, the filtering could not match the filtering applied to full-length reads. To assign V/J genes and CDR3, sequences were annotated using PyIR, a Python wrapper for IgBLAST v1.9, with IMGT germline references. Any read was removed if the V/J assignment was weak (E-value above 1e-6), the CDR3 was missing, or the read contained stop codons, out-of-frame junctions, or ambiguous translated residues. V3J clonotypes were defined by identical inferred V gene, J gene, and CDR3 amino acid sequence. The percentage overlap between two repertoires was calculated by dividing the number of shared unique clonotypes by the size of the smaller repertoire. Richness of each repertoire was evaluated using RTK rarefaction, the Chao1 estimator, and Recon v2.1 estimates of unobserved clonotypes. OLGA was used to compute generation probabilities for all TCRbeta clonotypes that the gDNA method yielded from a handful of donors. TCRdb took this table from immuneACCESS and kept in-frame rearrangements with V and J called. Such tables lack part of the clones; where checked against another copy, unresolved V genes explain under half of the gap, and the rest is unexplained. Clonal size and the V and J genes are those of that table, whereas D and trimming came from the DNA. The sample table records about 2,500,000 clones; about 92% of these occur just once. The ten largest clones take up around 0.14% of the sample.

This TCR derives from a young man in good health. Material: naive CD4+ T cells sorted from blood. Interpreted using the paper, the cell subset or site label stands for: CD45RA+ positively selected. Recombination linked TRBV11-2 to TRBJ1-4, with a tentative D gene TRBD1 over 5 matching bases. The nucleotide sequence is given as TGTGCCAGCAGCTTAGATCATAGGGGTTGGGAAAAACTGTTTTTT. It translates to CASSLDHRGWEKLFF.